The next 32 T cell receptor beta chains were all read from a single sample in a study of preoperative IRX-2 immunotherapy in early breast cancer. Treatment denoted: preoperative locoregional IRX-2 cytokine immunotherapy. Only in-frame clones appear in the TCRdb table, and some are missing; sequencing was by immunoSEQ multiplex PCR. The table has tens of thousands of clones, 82% seen once; the top ten hold roughly 1.5%. The sample was lymph node tissue, taken after IRX-2 immunotherapy. These TCRs come from a human donor with breast cancer.

V usage is TRBV5-1 and J usage is TRBJ2-3; 7 bases line up with TRBD1. CDR1 and CDR2 (germline): SGHRS, YFSETQ. J lost 1 base, V lost 4 bases, and 3 bases had no gene match. The CDR3 totals 14 residues. The CDR3 protein is CASSPDRGTDTQYF. CDR3 DNA sequence: TGCGCCAGCAGCCCCGACAGGGGCACAGATACGCAGTATTTT.

V and J are TRBV5-1 and TRBJ2-7, with D possibly being TRBD2 (5 bases). The germline V gene has CDR1 SGHRS and CDR2 YFSETQ. The germline V and J ends were trimmed by 4 bases and 1 base, with 15 bases remaining between them. The CDR3 has 15 amino acids. This CDR3 is CASSRTWADSYEQYF. DNA for the CDR3: TGCGCCAGCAGCAGGACTTGGGCTGATTCCTACGAGCAGTACTTC.

J is TRBJ2-7 and V is TRBV28; D perhaps matches TRBD1 (5 bases). Trimming took off 4 bases at V and 3 bases at J, with 10 bases between the two ends. This CDR3 is 13 amino acids long. CDR1 is MDHEN, CDR2 SYDVKM, per germline. The CDR3 bases are TGTGCCAGCAGTTCCCAGGGTCGCTACGAGCAGTACTTC. This sequence encodes CASSSQGRYEQYF.

The CDR3 nucleotides read TGTGCCAGCAGCCAAGTTGAGGGGCGTCGAGATACGCAGTATTTT. As protein: CASSQVEGRRDTQYF. The chain recombines TRBV7-7 with TRBJ2-3; tentatively, D is TRBD1 or TRBD2 (5 bases each). Trimming removed 5 bases at V and 5 bases at J, with 17 bases between. Germline V lookup: CDR1 SSHAT, CDR2 FNYEAQ (reference sequence). This CDR3 spans 15 amino acids.

This clone was observed a handful of times. Germline is not matched at one junction end, which may reflect a read error. CDR3 sequence reads: CVSRGTSGFYEQYF. The DNA of the CDR3 is TGTGTCAGCAGAGGGACTAGCGGGTTCTACGAGCAGTACTTC. The chain combines TRBV7-6 with TRBJ2-7; 12 nucleotides align to TRBD2. The CDR3 totals 14 residues. CDR1 and CDR2 from the germline V gene are SGHVS and FNYEAQ.

The chain employs TRBV6-8 and TRBJ2-3; 8 positions match TRBD2. The length of the CDR3 is 15 residues. The germline CDR1 and CDR2 sequences are MNHGY and SAAAGT. V shed 5 bases and J 8 bases; nucleotides not matched to a gene: 12. This CDR3 reads CASSRSGGASSTQYF. CDR3 nucleotide sequence: TGTGCCAGCAGTAGAAGCGGGGGAGCATCAAGTACGCAGTATTTT.

J is TRBJ1-1 and V is TRBV29-1; D not resolved. Germline V lookup: CDR1 SQVTM, CDR2 ANQGSEA. The CDR3 loop spans 12 amino acids. V was clipped by 5 bases and J by 2 bases, with 9 bases between them. For the CDR3, the DNA is TGCAGCGTTCCAGGCTTCAACACTGAAGCTTTCTTT. This codes for CSVPGFNTEAFF.

The rearrangement uses TRBV6-8 and TRBJ2-1; D perhaps matches TRBD2 (5 bases). The CDR3 is made up of 13 amino acids. Trimming cost V 2 bases and J 7 bases, with 9 bases left between them. Germline CDR1 and CDR2: MNHGY and SAAAGT. The CDR3, as DNA: TGTGCCAGCAGTTACACGGGGAAAAATGAGCAGTTCTTC. Translation: CASSYTGKNEQFF.

This chain uses TRBV15 with TRBJ1-5; D unresolved. The length of the CDR3 is 16 residues. Trimming left V 0 bases short and J 0 bases short, with 9 bases between. CDR1 is LNHNV, CDR2 YYDKDF, per germline (reference sequence). The CDR3: CATSRETGDSNQPQHF. The CDR3 DNA reads TGTGCCACCAGCAGAGAAACCGGGGATAGCAATCAGCCCCAGCATTTT.

The J gene is TRBJ2-2, the V gene TRBV6-8; 7 bases map to TRBD1. CDR1 MNHGY and CDR2 SAAAGT come from the germline V gene. CDR3 length: 14 residues. V was clipped by 2 bases and J by 3 bases; unmatched bases: 0. The CDR3 here is CASSYQGDTGELFF. The CDR3 region has the DNA TGTGCCAGCAGTTACCAGGGGGACACCGGGGAGCTGTTTTTT.

This clone has just one count. The chain couples TRBV11-3 to TRBJ2-7; the match to TRBD2 covers 7 bases. The CDR3 totals 14 residues. Germline loops: CDR1 SGHNT, CDR2 YENEEA. Trimming at V came to 1 base and at J to 4 bases, leaving 4 bases not matched to a gene. CDR3 protein: CASSLGGRGYEQYF. The CDR3 coding sequence is TGTGCCAGCAGCTTAGGAGGGAGGGGTTACGAGCAGTACTTC.

The V call is TRBV14, the J call TRBJ2-7; D may be TRBD1 or TRBD2 (5 bases each). Germline V CDR1 and CDR2: SGHDN, FVKESK. The CDR3 totals 13 residues. Trimming pared 1 base from V and 6 bases from J, leaving 10 bases between. The CDR3 bases are TGTGCCAGCAGCCAAGGGGACGGGGTCGAGCAGTACTTC. Its translation: CASSQGDGVEQYF.

The rearrangement links TRBV28 to TRBJ1-2; D gene unclear. This CDR3 contains 13 residues. Per germline, CDR1 MDHEN and CDR2 SYDVKM. With 4 bases removed from V and 5 bases from J, the gap between germline ends came to 11 bases. The CDR3 sequence is CASSSGDSYGYTF. The CDR3, as DNA: TGTGCCAGCAGTTCCGGGGATTCTTATGGCTACACCTTC.

This clone was detected only once. The chain uses TRBV29-1 and TRBJ1-2; 12 positions agree with TRBD1. The trim removed 6 bases at V and 8 bases at J, leaving 13 bases unmatched. The CDR3 runs 15 residues. Germline CDR1 SQVTM, CDR2 ANQGSEA. CDR3: CSVNSGTGGGRGYTF. Written as DNA, the CDR3 is TGCAGCGTGAACTCCGGGACAGGGGGCGGGCGAGGCTACACCTTC.

V and J are TRBV19 and TRBJ1-5, with a tentative D call TRBD1 (6 bases). CDR1 is LNHDA and CDR2 is SQIVND in the germline V gene (reference sequence). V lost 7 bases to trimming and J lost 0 bases, with 13 bases between them. This CDR3 spans 15 amino acids. The CDR3 DNA reads TGTGCCAGTACCCCGGGGGCAGTTAGCAATCAGCCCCAGCATTTT. It specifies CASTPGAVSNQPQHF.

The V gene is TRBV7-5, the J gene TRBJ2-2. TRBV7-5 is a recognized pseudogene. This CDR3 comprises 16 residues. CDR3: CASRPEPGRNTGELFF. CDR3 DNA: TGTGCCAGCAGGCCTGAACCCGGGCGAAACACCGGGGAGCTGTTTTTT.

The chain uses TRBV11-3 and TRBJ2-7; 9 bases are shared with TRBD2. Trimming cost V 6 bases and J 4 bases; bases outside gene matches: 7. The CDR3 runs 14 residues. CDR1 and CDR2 (germline): SGHNT, YENEEA. The CDR3 DNA reads as TGTGCCAGCAGTCCCGGACTAGCGAGTTACGAGCAGTACTTC. As protein: CASSPGLASYEQYF.

This clone was seen a few times. J is TRBJ2-1 and V is TRBV14; 7 bases line up with TRBD1. Germline loops: CDR1 SGHDN, CDR2 FVKESK. The V segment lost 5 bases and the J segment 7 bases; nucleotides outside the gene matches: 14. The length of the CDR3 is 16 residues. CDR3 in amino acids: CASSDPGQIILNEQFF. CDR3 nucleotides: TGTGCCAGCAGCGACCCGGGACAGATCATTTTGAATGAGCAGTTCTTC. The variable domain in full, completed from reference TRBV14 and TRBJ2-1, reads EAGVTQFPSHSVIEKGQTVTLRCDPISGHDNLYWYRRVMGKEIKFLLHFVKESKQDESGMPNNRFLAERTGGTYSTLKVQPAELEDSGVYFCASSDPGQIILNEQFFGPGTRLTVL.

A single count supports this clone. The J gene is TRBJ2-7, the V gene TRBV28; D might be TRBD1 (6 bases). The CDR3 runs 15 residues. In germline, CDR1 is MDHEN, CDR2 SYDVKM. Trimming cost V 6 bases and J 0 bases, with 15 bases left between them. CDR3 in amino acids: CASSPPGHLSYEQYF. The DNA for the CDR3 is TGTGCCAGCAGCCCTCCGGGACACCTCTCCTACGAGCAGTACTTC.

CDR3 amino acids: CASSPVGTGDNSPLHF. Written as DNA, the CDR3 is TGCGCCAGCAGCCCCGTTGGGACAGGGGATAATTCACCCCTCCACTTT. The chain is built from TRBV4-1 and TRBJ1-6; 10 positions match TRBD1. There are 16 residues in the CDR3. The ends lost 4 bases at V and 5 bases at J; junction bases unmatched: 5. Germline assignment: CDR1 MGHRA and CDR2 YSYEKL.

The chain carries TRBV12-5 and TRBJ2-3; TRBD1 agrees at 9 bases. This CDR3 region has 14 residues. CDR1 and CDR2 from the germline V gene are LGHNT and FRNRAP. CDR3 sequence: CASNPGTGMDTQYF. CDR3 DNA: TGTGCCAGCAATCCAGGGACAGGGATGGATACGCAGTATTTT.

The chain uses TRBV5-1 and TRBJ1-1; D might be TRBD1 (5 bases). V lost 0 bases and J lost 4, with 22 bases in between. CDR1 is SGHRS and CDR2 is YFSETQ in the germline V gene. The CDR3 runs 18 residues. CDR3 protein: CASSLDRLTIDQSTEAFF. As DNA, the CDR3 is TGCGCCAGCAGCTTGGACAGGTTGACGATTGACCAGAGCACTGAAGCTTTCTTT.

The rearrangement uses TRBV6-8 and TRBJ1-2; tentative D call: TRBD1 (5 bases). CDR1 MNHGY and CDR2 SAAAGT come from the germline V gene. The CDR3 loop spans 13 amino acids. With 5 bases removed from V and 5 bases from J, the gap between germline ends came to 12 bases. The CDR3 is CASSLKRGYGYTF. CDR3 in DNA: TGTGCCAGCAGTCTGAAGAGGGGTTATGGCTACACCTTC.

The chain joins TRBV7-8 to TRBJ1-1; no firm D call. Germline assignment: CDR1 SGHVS and CDR2 FQNEAQ. Between the trimmed V and J ends, which lost 1 base and 4 bases, there was a span of 7 bases. This CDR3 comprises 13 residues. The CDR3 nucleotides read TGTGCCAGCAGCTTAGTTTCGGTCACTGAAGCTTTCTTT. The encoded protein is CASSLVSVTEAFF.

This chain joins TRBV11-3 and TRBJ1-6; the D is unclear. Between the trimmed V and J ends, which lost 1 base and 0 bases, there was a span of 10 bases. The germline gives CDR1 SGHNT, CDR2 YENEEA. This CDR3 contains 17 residues. The CDR3: CASSLVVGSSYNSPLHF. The CDR3 DNA reads as TGTGCCAGCAGCTTAGTGGTCGGGAGCTCCTATAATTCACCCCTCCACTTT.

The chain combines TRBV18 with TRBJ1-1, with D tentatively TRBD1 (5 bases). Trimming took 6 bases from V and 0 from J, leaving 11 bases between them. The V gene's germline CDR1 is KGHSH and CDR2 LQKENI. The CDR3 spans 14 residues. The CDR3 sequence: CASSQQAVNTEAFF. Here the CDR3 DNA reads TGTGCCAGCTCTCAACAGGCAGTGAACACTGAAGCTTTCTTT.

This chain uses TRBV18 with TRBJ1-5; tentative D call: TRBD1 (6 bases). The V end was cut by 5 bases, the J end by 4 bases, with 12 bases between. Per the germline V gene, CDR1 is KGHSH and CDR2 is LQKENI. CDR3 length: 14 amino acids. The CDR3 is CASSNRDGNQPQHF. CDR3 in DNA: TGTGCCAGCTCAAACAGGGACGGGAATCAGCCCCAGCATTTT.

The chain employs TRBV28 and TRBJ2-7, with D maybe TRBD2 (6 bases). From germline, CDR1 is MDHEN and CDR2 SYDVKM. Trimming cost V 9 bases and J 2 bases, with 14 bases left between them. The CDR3 has 13 amino acids. DNA of the CDR3: TGTGCCAGTCTGACTAGTTCGACCTACGAGCAGTACTTC. Encoded protein: CASLTSSTYEQYF.

This chain links TRBV7-5 with TRBJ2-3; the listed D gene, TRBD2, was not tested against the DNA. TRBV7-5 is marked as a pseudogene. This CDR3 has 16 residues. CDR3 bases: TGTGCCAGCAGCTGGAACGGACTAGCGTCCACAGATACGCAGTATTTT. It specifies CASSWNGLASTDTQYF.

This clone was counted between two and nine times. V is TRBV28 and J is TRBJ2-1, with 12 bases aligning to TRBD2. The CDR3 runs 18 residues. V was pared by 1 base and J by 4 bases, with 8 bases of the junction left unmatched. CDR1 is MDHEN and CDR2 is SYDVKM in the germline V gene. This chain's CDR3 is CASSLFDTSGGPYNEQFF. The CDR3 DNA reads as TGTGCCAGCAGTTTATTTGATACTAGCGGGGGGCCATACAATGAGCAGTTCTTC.

V gene TRBV19 combines with J gene TRBJ1-5; 11 bases map to TRBD1. CDR1 and CDR2 (germline): LNHDA, SQIVND (reference sequence). With V trimmed by 7 bases and J by 6 bases, 8 bases remained unmatched. The length of the CDR3 is 15 residues. CDR3 coding DNA: TGTGCCAGTAAGCTAGGACAGGGGGCAGGTCAGCCCCAGCATTTT. Its translation: CASKLGQGAGQPQHF.

The rearrangement links TRBV28 to TRBJ2-7, with 9 bases matching TRBD1. This CDR3 has 15 amino acids. Germline V CDR1 and CDR2: MDHEN, SYDVKM. The V and J ends lost 5 bases and 4 bases, in that order; junction bases with no gene match: 9. The CDR3 DNA is TGTGCCAGCAGTGAAACCGGGACAGGGATGTACGAGCAGTACTTC. Residues: CASSETGTGMYEQYF.